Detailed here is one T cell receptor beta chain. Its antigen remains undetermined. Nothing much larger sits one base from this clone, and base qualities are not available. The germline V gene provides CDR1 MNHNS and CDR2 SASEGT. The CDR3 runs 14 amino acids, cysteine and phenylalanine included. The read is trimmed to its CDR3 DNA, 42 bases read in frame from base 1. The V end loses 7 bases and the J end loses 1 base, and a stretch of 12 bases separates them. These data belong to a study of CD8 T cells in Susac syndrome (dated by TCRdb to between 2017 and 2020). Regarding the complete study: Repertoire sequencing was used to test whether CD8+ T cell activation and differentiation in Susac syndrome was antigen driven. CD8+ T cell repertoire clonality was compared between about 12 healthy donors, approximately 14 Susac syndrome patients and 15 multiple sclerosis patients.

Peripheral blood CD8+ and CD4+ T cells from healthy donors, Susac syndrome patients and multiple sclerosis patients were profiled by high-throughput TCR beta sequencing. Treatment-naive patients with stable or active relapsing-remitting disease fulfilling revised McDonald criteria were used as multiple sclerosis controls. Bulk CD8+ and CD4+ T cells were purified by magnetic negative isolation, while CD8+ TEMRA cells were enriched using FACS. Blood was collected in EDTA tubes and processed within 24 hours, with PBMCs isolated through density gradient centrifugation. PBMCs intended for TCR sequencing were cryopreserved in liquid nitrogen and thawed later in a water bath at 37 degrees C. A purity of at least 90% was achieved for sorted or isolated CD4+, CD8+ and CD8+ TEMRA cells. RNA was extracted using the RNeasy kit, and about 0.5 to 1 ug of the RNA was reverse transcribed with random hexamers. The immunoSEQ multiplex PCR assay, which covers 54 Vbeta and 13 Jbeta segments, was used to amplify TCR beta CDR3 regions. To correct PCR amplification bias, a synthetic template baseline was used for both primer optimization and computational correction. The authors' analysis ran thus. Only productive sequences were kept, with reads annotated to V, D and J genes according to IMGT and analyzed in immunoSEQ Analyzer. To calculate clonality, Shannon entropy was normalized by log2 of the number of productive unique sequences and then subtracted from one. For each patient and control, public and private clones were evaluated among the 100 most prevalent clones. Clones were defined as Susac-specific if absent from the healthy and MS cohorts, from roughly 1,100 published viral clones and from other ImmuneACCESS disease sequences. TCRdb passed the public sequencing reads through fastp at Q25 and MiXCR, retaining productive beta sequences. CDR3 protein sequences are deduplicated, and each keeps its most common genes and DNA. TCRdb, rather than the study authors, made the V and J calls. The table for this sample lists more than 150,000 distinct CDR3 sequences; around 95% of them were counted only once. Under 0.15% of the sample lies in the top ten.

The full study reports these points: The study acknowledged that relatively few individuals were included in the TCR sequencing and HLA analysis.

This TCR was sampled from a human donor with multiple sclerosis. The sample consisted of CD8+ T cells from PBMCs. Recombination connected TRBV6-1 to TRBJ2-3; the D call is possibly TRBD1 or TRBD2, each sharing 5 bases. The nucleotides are TGTGCCAGCAAGAGACGGGGACGCACAGATACGCAGTATTTT. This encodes CASKRRGRTDTQYF.